One sample yielded the 24 T cell receptor beta chains listed below, sequenced in a study of blood T cells in healthy people across ages (dated by TCRdb to between 2015 and 2016). The library was prepared using 5' RACE. Sequencing instrument: Illumina HiSeq 2500. A second 7 to 11 cycle PCR used a sample-barcoded 5' primer and a J-beta primer mix. TCRdb's own reprocessing of the public reads used fastp at Q25 and MiXCR and kept productive beta chains. All rows with the same CDR3 protein become a single entry with the most common DNA and genes. The sample records hundreds of thousands of distinct CDR3 sequences, under 40% of which are singletons. Together, the top ten hold 13% of the sample. Sequenced input: blood. The source of these receptors is a man aged 18 to 30 in good health.

The chain couples TRBV6-5 to TRBJ1-1; a possible D gene is TRBD1 (5 bases). V was trimmed by 8 bases and J by 1 base, leaving 14 bases between them. Per germline, CDR1 MNHEY and CDR2 SVGAGI. CDR3 size: 14 residues. The CDR3 region is CASGLWGENTEAFF. Here the CDR3 DNA reads TGTGCCAGCGGATTATGGGGCGAGAACACTGAAGCTTTCTTT.

There are a few counts of this clonotype. J is TRBJ2-2 and V is TRBV10-3, with a possible D match to TRBD1 (5 bases). There are 16 residues in the CDR3. V lost 0 bases to trimming and J lost 3 bases, with 11 bases between them. Germline V lookup: CDR1 ENHRY, CDR2 SYGVKD. CDR3: CAISESAGSDTGELFF. DNA for the CDR3: TGTGCCATCAGTGAGTCGGCAGGGTCGGACACCGGGGAGCTGTTTTTT.

The chain joins TRBV6-5 to TRBJ2-5; possibly TRBD1 for D (7 bases). The CDR3 has 16 residues. The V end was cut by 2 bases, the J end by 3 bases, with 16 bases between. Germline loops: CDR1 MNHEY, CDR2 SVGAGI. CDR3 protein: CASSYVEGRGEETQYF. The CDR3 region has the DNA TGTGCCAGCAGTTACGTCGAGGGCAGGGGGGAAGAGACCCAGTACTTC.

The gene calls are TRBV6-2 or TRBV6-3 and TRBJ1-5, with D possibly being TRBD1 (6 bases). The CDR3 loop spans 15 amino acids. Germline CDR1 is MNHEY and CDR2 is SVGEGT. Deletions cut 2 bases from V and 1 base from J, with 9 bases between. For the CDR3, the DNA is TGTGCCAGCAGTTACGTTACAGGGAGCAATCAGCCCCAGCATTTT. Its protein is CASSYVTGSNQPQHF.

This clonotype showed up many times. This chain uses TRBV25-1 with TRBJ2-1, with a tentative D call TRBD2 (6 bases). CDR1 is MGHDK, CDR2 SYGVNS, per germline. V lost 8 bases, J lost 5 bases, and 13 bases lay in between. The CDR3 loop spans 13 amino acids. CDR3 in DNA: TGTGCCAGCGGAGACTGGGGGGACAATGAGCAGTTCTTC. This translates into CASGDWGDNEQFF.

Worth noting for this clonotype: This may come from a read error, since a much larger clone is one base off. This chain links TRBV4-3 with TRBJ2-1; tentative D call: TRBD2 (5 bases). The CDR3 runs to 15 residues. V was cut by 1 base and J by 6 bases, with 13 bases left in between. The germline CDR1 and CDR2 sequences are LGHNA and YSLEER. The CDR3 is CASSQGVGRFNEQFF. As DNA, the CDR3 is TGCGCCAGCAGCCAAGGGGTTGGGAGATTCAATGAGCAGTTCTTC.

The rearrangement joins TRBV20-1 to TRBJ2-7, with 9 bases matching TRBD1. CDR3 length: 14 amino acids. V lost 5 bases to trimming and J lost 2 bases; unmatched junction nucleotides: 7. Per the germline V gene, CDR1 is DFQATT and CDR2 is SNEGSKA (reference sequence). CDR3 in amino acids: CSARRQGGPYEQYF. In DNA form, the CDR3 reads TGCAGTGCTCGTAGACAGGGGGGCCCCTACGAGCAGTACTTC.

Regarding this clonotype: A much larger clone is a single base away; this may be a read error. The chain links TRBV20-1 to TRBJ2-7, with D possibly matching TRBD2 (6 bases). The CDR3 runs to 13 residues. With 0 bases removed from V and 5 bases from J, the gap between germline ends came to 11 bases. CDR1 and CDR2 (germline): DFQATT, SNEGSKA (reference sequence). CDR3 loop: CSARERGVHEQYF. DNA of the CDR3: TGCAGTGCTAGAGAGCGCGGGGTCCACGAGCAGTACTTC.

This clonotype has only a few counts. The genes are TRBV7-9 and TRBJ2-7; 8 bases fit TRBD1. With 3 bases clipped from V and 3 bases from J, the junction kept 7 bases outside the gene matches. Germline loops: CDR1 SEHNR, CDR2 FQNEAQ (reference sequence). The CDR3 sequence is 15 residues long. The CDR3 loop is CASSLAGTGYYEQYF. The CDR3 coding sequence is TGTGCCAGCAGCTTGGCCGGGACAGGCTACTACGAGCAGTACTTC.

This clonotype was seen a few times. The chain couples TRBV3-1 to TRBJ2-5; the D gene is possibly TRBD2 (6 bases). V lost 7 bases to trimming and J lost 4 bases, with 16 bases between them. In germline, CDR1 is LGHDT, CDR2 YNNKEL (reference sequence). The CDR3 is 14 residues long. CDR3 in DNA: TGTGCCAGCACATTGGAGGGGCGCGTAGAGACCCAGTACTTC. This translates into CASTLEGRVETQYF.

The V and J genes are TRBV4-1 and TRBJ2-1; D is unclear. There are 16 residues in the CDR3. V lost 1 base and J 0 bases, leaving 10 bases between the germline ends. Germline CDR1 and CDR2: MGHRA and YSYEKL. The CDR3 DNA reads as TGCGCCAGCAGCCAAGGATTCACCCGCTCCTACAATGAGCAGTTCTTC. Its translation is CASSQGFTRSYNEQFF.

The CDR3 DNA sequence: TGCAGTGCTCTTGCGCCCGGGACGGGCTCCTACGAGCAGTACTTC. Its translation is CSALAPGTGSYEQYF. The genes are TRBV20-1 and TRBJ2-7; D is possibly TRBD1 or TRBD2 (5 bases each). Germline CDR1 reads DFQATT; CDR2 reads SNEGSKA (reference sequence). The V and J ends lost 5 bases and 0 bases respectively, with 17 bases between them. The CDR3 consists of 15 residues.

The chain links TRBV7-9 to TRBJ2-1, with 10 bases aligning to TRBD2. Germline CDR1 reads SEHNR; CDR2 reads FQNEAQ (reference sequence). J was trimmed by 9 bases and V by 0 bases; bases with no gene match: 5. There are 15 residues in the CDR3. The CDR3 loop is CASSLAAGGRSEQFF. CDR3 DNA sequence: TGTGCCAGCAGCTTAGCAGCGGGGGGGCGCAGTGAGCAGTTCTTC.

This sequence joins TRBV7-2 and TRBJ1-4, with D possibly matching TRBD1 (5 bases). CDR3 size: 15 residues. Trimming shortened V by 3 bases and J by 7 bases, and 15 bases separated the two germline ends. The V gene's germline CDR1 is SGHTA and CDR2 FQGNSA. The CDR3 region has the DNA TGTGCCAGCAGCTTGGGTCAGGGCCTGAGTGAAAAACTGTTTTTT. Its translation is CASSLGQGLSEKLFF.

Comment on this clonotype: An end of the junction differs from the germline gene, which may be a read error. The chain is built from TRBV9 and TRBJ1-6; no definite D call. The CDR3 consists of 14 residues. The V gene's germline CDR1 is SGDLS and CDR2 YYNGEE. The CDR3 nucleotides are TGTGCCAGCTCGGAGGGTCTAATTAATCCACCCCTCCACTTT. It translates to CASSEGLINPPLHF.

Concerning this clonotype itself: Being one base from a much bigger clone, this may be a read error. This rearrangement joins TRBV5-1 to TRBJ2-4; weak D call: TRBD1 (6 bases). The CDR3 consists of 12 residues. From germline, CDR1 is SGHRS and CDR2 YFSETQ. V shed 5 bases and J shed 13 bases, with 16 bases lying between them. The CDR3 nucleotides read TGCGCCAGCAGTTGGGGGCCCAATGAGCAGTACTTC. This translates into CASSWGPNEQYF. The full variable domain, in which reference TRBV5-1 and TRBJ2-4 provide the parts outside the CDR3, is KAGVTQTPRYLIKTRGQQVTLSCSPISGHRSVSWYQQTPGQGLQFLFEYFSETQRNKGNFPGRFSGRQFSNSRSEMNVSTLELGDSALYLCASSWGPNEQYFGAGTRLSVL.

A note on this clonotype: With a far larger clone one base away, a read error is the likely cause. The chain uses TRBV9 and TRBJ2-3, with a possible D match to TRBD2 (5 bases). From germline, CDR1 is SGDLS and CDR2 YYNGEE. Trimming left V 4 bases short and J 1 base short, with 10 bases between. This CDR3 spans 14 amino acids. The CDR3 DNA is TGTGCCAGCAGCACCGGACTCCGCACAGATACGCAGTATTTT. Protein product: CASSTGLRTDTQYF. Full variable domain (remainder filled in from reference TRBV9 and TRBJ2-3): DSGVTQTPKHLITATGQRVTLRCSPRSGDLSVYWYQQSLDQGLQFLIQYYNGEERAKGNILERFSAQQFPDLHSELNLSSLELGDSALYFCASSTGLRTDTQYFGPGTRLTVL.

This clonotype came up many times. The chain is built from TRBV5-1 and TRBJ2-5; D possibly uses TRBD1 or TRBD2 (5 bases each). The ends were cut back, 4 bases at V and 6 bases at J, with 16 bases in the middle. This CDR3 comprises 14 residues. Germline CDR1 and CDR2: SGHRS and YFSETQ. The CDR3 DNA reads TGCGCCAGCAGCGATACACCGGGACCTAAGACCCAGTACTTC. Its translation: CASSDTPGPKTQYF.

The chain links TRBV12-3 or TRBV12-4 to TRBJ1-2; D remains unclear. The CDR3 consists of 13 residues. Trimming pared 8 bases from V and 8 bases from J, leaving 18 bases between. CDR3 protein: CASGHSSIHGYTF. The CDR3 DNA follows: TGTGCCAGCGGCCACTCGTCCATACACGGCTACACCTTC.

V usage is TRBV10-3 and J usage is TRBJ2-4, with D possibly TRBD2 on 5 matching bases. V gave up 0 bases and J gave up 9 bases, with 9 bases separating them. Germline CDR1 ENHRY, CDR2 SYGVKD. The CDR3 is made up of 13 amino acids. The CDR3: CAISESPGSIQYF. The DNA for the CDR3 is TGTGCCATCAGTGAGTCGCCGGGGAGCATTCAGTACTTC.

This clonotype turned up a few times. The V and J genes are TRBV5-1 and TRBJ2-1, with 10 positions matching TRBD1. The CDR3 spans 15 residues. CDR1 is SGHRS, CDR2 YFSETQ, per germline. Unmatched junction bases numbered 8, after V lost 5 bases and J lost 6 bases. In DNA form, the CDR3 reads TGCGCCAGCAGTCGGGACAGGGGATTGGTCAATGAGCAGTTCTTC. It yields the protein CASSRDRGLVNEQFF.

A word on this clonotype: A single base separates this from a much larger clone, so it may be a read error. J is TRBJ2-7 and V is TRBV10-3; 7 bases agree with TRBD1. Germline CDR1 and CDR2: ENHRY and SYGVKD. The CDR3 spans 12 residues. The CDR3 coding sequence is TGTGCCATCGGGGGACAGACCTACGAGCGGTACTTC. Its protein product is CAIGGQTYERYF.

This clonotype was found a few times. The chain combines TRBV27 with TRBJ2-1; a weak D match, TRBD2 (6 bases). The germline CDR1 and CDR2 sequences are MNHEY and SMNVEV (reference sequence). The CDR3 is made up of 11 amino acids. V was pared by 5 bases and J by 12 bases, with 11 bases between. CDR3 residues: CASSTGSLQFF. The CDR3 nucleotides are TGTGCCAGCAGTACCGGGAGCTTGCAGTTCTTC.

Only a few counts were recorded for this clonotype. The chain recombines TRBV18 with TRBJ1-5; the D is unclear. The germline CDR1 and CDR2 sequences are KGHSH and LQKENI. V lost 2 bases and J lost 4, with 6 bases in between. This CDR3 contains 13 residues. CDR3 sequence: CASSPGYNQPQHF. As DNA, the CDR3 is TGTGCCAGCTCACCAGGTTATAATCAGCCCCAGCATTTT.